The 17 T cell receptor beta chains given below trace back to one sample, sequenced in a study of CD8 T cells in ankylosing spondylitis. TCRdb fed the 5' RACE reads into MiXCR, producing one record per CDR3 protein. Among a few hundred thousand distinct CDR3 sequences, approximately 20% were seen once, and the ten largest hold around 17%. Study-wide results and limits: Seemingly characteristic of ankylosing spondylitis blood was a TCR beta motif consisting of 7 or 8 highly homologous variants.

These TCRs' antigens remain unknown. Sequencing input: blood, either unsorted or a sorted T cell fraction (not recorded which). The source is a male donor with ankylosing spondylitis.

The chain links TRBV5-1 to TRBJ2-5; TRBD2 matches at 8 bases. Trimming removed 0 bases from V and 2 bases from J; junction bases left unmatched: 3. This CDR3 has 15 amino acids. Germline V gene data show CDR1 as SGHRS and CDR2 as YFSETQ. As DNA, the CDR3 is TGCGCCAGCAGCTTGGTGGGCGGGAGGCAAGAGACCCAGTACTTC. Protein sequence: CASSLVGGRQETQYF.

The CDR3 protein is CATSVGGRSYNEQFF. CDR3 DNA: TGTGCCACCAGTGTAGGGGGCCGGTCCTACAATGAGCAGTTCTTC. The rearrangement uses TRBV24-1 and TRBJ2-1, with 7 bases matching TRBD1. This CDR3 is built from 15 residues. In germline, CDR1 is KGHDR, CDR2 SFDVKD. After removal of 5 bases from V and 1 base from J, the junction contained 4 bases not matched to a gene.

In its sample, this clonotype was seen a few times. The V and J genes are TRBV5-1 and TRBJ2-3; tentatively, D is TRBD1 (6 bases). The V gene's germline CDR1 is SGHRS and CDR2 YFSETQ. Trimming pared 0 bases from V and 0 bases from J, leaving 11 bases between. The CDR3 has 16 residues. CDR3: CASSLEGQSSTDTQYF. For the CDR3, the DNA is TGCGCCAGCAGCTTGGAGGGACAATCTAGCACAGATACGCAGTATTTT.

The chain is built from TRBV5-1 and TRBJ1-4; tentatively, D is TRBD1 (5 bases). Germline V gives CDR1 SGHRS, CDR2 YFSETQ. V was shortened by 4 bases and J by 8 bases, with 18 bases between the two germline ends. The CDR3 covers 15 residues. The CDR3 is CASSPVEGLGEKLFF. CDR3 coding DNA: TGCGCCAGCAGCCCGGTGGAGGGGTTAGGAGAAAAACTGTTTTTT.

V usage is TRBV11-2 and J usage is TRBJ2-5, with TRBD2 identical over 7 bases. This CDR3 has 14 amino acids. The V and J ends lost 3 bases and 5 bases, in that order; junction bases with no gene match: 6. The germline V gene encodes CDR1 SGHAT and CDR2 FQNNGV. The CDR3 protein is CASSLGGTPETQYF. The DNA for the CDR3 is TGTGCCAGCAGCTTGGGGGGGACGCCGGAGACCCAGTACTTC.

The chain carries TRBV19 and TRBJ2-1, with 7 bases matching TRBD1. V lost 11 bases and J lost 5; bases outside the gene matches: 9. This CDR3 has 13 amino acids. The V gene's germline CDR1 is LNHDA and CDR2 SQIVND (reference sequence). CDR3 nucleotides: TGTGCCGGTGCGGACAGGCTAAACAATGAGCAGTTCTTC. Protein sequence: CAGADRLNNEQFF.

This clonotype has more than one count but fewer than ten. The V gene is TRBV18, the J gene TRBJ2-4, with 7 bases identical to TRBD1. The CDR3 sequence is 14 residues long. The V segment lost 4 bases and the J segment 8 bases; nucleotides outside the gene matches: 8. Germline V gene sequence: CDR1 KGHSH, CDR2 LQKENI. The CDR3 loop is CASSHRDSTDIQYF. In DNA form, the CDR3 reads TGTGCCAGCTCACACCGGGACAGTACTGACATTCAGTACTTC.

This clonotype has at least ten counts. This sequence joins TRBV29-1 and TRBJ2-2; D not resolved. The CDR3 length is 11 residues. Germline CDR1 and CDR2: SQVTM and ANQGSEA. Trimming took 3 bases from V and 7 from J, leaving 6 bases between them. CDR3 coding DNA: TGCAGCGTTGATTGTTACGGGGAGCTGTTTTTT. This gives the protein CSVDCYGELFF.

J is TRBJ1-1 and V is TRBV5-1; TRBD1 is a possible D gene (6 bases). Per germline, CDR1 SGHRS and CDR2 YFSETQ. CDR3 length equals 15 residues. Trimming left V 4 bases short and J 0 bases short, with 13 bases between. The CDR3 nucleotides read TGCGCCAGCAGCCTCCCGGACAGTCTGAACACTGAAGCTTTCTTT. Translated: CASSLPDSLNTEAFF.

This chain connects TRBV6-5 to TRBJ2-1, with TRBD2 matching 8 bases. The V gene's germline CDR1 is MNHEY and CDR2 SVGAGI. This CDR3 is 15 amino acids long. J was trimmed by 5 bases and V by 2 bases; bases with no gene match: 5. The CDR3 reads CASSYGSGINNEQFF. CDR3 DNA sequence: TGTGCCAGCAGTTACGGTAGCGGGATTAACAATGAGCAGTTCTTC.

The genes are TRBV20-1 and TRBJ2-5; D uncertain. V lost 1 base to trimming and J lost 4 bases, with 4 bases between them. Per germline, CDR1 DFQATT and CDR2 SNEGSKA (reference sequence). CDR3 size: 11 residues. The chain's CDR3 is CSARVAETQYF. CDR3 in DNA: TGCAGTGCTAGAGTCGCAGAGACCCAGTACTTC.

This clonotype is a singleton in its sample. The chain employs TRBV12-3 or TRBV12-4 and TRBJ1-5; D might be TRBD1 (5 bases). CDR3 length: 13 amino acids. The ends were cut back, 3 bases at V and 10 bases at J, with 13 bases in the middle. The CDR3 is CASSFNRGGPQHF. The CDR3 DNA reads TGTGCCAGCAGTTTCAACCGGGGGGGACCCCAGCATTTT.

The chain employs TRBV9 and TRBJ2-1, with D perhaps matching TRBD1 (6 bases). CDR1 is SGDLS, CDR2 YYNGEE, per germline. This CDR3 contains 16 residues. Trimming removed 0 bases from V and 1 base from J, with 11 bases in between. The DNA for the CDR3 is TGTGCCAGCAGCGTAGTTTCTCAGGGGTCCTACAATGAGCAGTTCTTC. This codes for CASSVVSQGSYNEQFF.

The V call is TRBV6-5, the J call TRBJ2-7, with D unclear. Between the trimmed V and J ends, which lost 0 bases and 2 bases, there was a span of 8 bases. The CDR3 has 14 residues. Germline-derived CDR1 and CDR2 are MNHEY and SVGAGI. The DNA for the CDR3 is TGTGCCAGCAGTTACTCTACTGGGACCTACGAGCAGTACTTC. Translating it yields CASSYSTGTYEQYF.

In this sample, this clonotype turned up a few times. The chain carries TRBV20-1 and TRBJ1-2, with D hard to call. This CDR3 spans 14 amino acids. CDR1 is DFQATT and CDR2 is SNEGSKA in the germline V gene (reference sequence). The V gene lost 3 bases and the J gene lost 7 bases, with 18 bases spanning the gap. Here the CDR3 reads CSARQLSRGRGYTF. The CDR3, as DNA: TGCAGTGCTAGGCAACTTAGTCGAGGGCGTGGCTACACCTTC.

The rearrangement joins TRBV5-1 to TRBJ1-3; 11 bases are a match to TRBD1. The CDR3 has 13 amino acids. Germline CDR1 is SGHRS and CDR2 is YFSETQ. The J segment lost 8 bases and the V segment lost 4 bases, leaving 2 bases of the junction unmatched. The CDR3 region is CASSLDRGHTIYF. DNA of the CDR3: TGCGCCAGCAGCCTGGACAGGGGGCACACCATATATTTT. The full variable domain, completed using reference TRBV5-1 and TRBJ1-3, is KAGVTQTPRYLIKTRGQQVTLSCSPISGHRSVSWYQQTPGQGLQFLFEYFSETQRNKGNFPGRFSGRQFSNSRSEMNVSTLELGDSALYLCASSLDRGHTIYFGEGSWLTVV.

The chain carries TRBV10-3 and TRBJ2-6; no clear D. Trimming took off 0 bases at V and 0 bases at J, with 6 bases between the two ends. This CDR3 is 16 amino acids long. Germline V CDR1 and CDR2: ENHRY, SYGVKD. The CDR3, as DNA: TGTGCCATCAGTGAGTCGTCACTCTCTGGGGCCAACGTCCTGACTTTC. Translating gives CAISESSLSGANVLTF.